This TCR beta chain was recovered during a study of blood T cell repertoires in COVID-19. Background on the study: Samples representing acute and convalescent COVID-19 were sourced from the United States, Italy and Spain. PBMCs, B-cell-depleted T cells, or T cells were the source of the cDNA or gDNA that made up the material.

Repertoires were generated with immunoSEQ multiplex PCR, while TCRdb's copy carries only in-frame clones and drops some. The profile shows 250,000 to 300,000 clones, around 89% of them singletons. The CDR3 has 14 amino acids. The ends were cut back, 3 bases at V and 3 bases at J, with 12 bases in the middle. The germline V gene has CDR1 SGDLS and CDR2 YYNGEE. This clone was counted between two and nine times. The sequencing sample was made of peripheral blood. The sequence came from a woman in her twenties or thirties who had recovered from COVID-19. V gene TRBV9 combines with J gene TRBJ1-1; D is possibly TRBD1 (5 bases). CDR3 DNA: TGTGCCAGCAGCGCCCAAGGGGCTGACACTGAAGCTTTCTTT. The encoded protein is CASSAQGADTEAFF.